The 30 T cell receptor beta chains below come from one sample, sequenced in a study of T cell responses to AZD1222 COVID-19 vaccine. Data came from immunoSEQ multiplex PCR; TCRdb stores just in-frame clones and leaves some out. The profile shows 150,000 to 200,000 clones, roughly 92% of them singletons. The sample consisted of peripheral blood, taken on day 0 of AZD1222 vaccination. Every receptor here comes from an adult in good health.

This clone was observed a single time. This chain links TRBV29-1 with TRBJ2-2; D might be TRBD2 (7 bases). The CDR3 contains 14 residues. Germline loops: CDR1 SQVTM, CDR2 ANQGSEA. V was clipped by 6 bases and J by 4 bases, with 15 bases between them. The CDR3 bases are TGCAGCGTAAAAGGGGGGGATCCCACCGGGGAGCTGTTTTTT. Translating it yields CSVKGGDPTGELFF.

This clone was seen only a few times. The V call is TRBV21-1, the J call TRBJ2-7. TRBV21-1 is tagged as a pseudogene. The CDR3 runs to 14 residues. The CDR3, as DNA: TGTGCCAGCAGCGGGCGAGGGGGGTTCACCGAGCAGTACTTC. It yields the protein CASSGRGGFTEQYF.

The chain combines TRBV2 with TRBJ2-7; D ambiguous. Germline lookup yields CDR1 SNHLY and CDR2 FYNNEI. Trimming shortened V by 1 base and J by 2 bases, and 12 bases separated the two germline ends. The CDR3 is made up of 15 amino acids. DNA of the CDR3: TGTGCCAGCAGTGAAGGGGCGGTTGTTACCTACGAGCAGTACTTC. Translation gives CASSEGAVVTYEQYF. The full variable domain, rest sourced from reference TRBV2 and TRBJ2-7, is EPEVTQTPSHQVTQMGQEVILRCVPISNHLYFYWYRQILGQKVEFLVSFYNNEISEKSEIFDDQFSVERPDGSNFTLKIRSTKLEDSAMYFCASSEGAVVTYEQYFGPGTRLTVT.

V usage is TRBV27 and J usage is TRBJ2-4, with a tentative D call TRBD1 (6 bases). V shed 6 bases and J shed 15 bases, with 18 bases lying between them. The CDR3 runs 12 residues. Looked up from germline, CDR1 is MNHEY and CDR2 is SMNVEV (reference sequence). Here the CDR3 reads CASSAGVGHVYF. The CDR3 nucleotides are TGTGCCAGCAGCGCAGGGGTCGGACATGTGTACTTC.

The chain is built from TRBV5-1 and TRBJ2-7, with a tentative D call TRBD1 (6 bases). Germline assignment: CDR1 SGHRS and CDR2 YFSETQ. The CDR3 has 18 amino acids. Trimming took off 3 bases at V and 5 bases at J, with 27 bases between the two ends. CDR3 residues: CASSSPPGTNPLGHEQYF. The CDR3 coding sequence is TGCGCCAGCAGCTCACCCCCGGGGACAAACCCTTTGGGGCACGAGCAGTACTTC. The whole variable domain, filled in from reference TRBV5-1 and TRBJ2-7, reads KAGVTQTPRYLIKTRGQQVTLSCSPISGHRSVSWYQQTPGQGLQFLFEYFSETQRNKGNFPGRFSGRQFSNSRSEMNVSTLELGDSALYLCASSSPPGTNPLGHEQYFGPGTRLTVT.

The chain recombines TRBV7-2 with TRBJ1-3; D possibly corresponds to TRBD1 (5 bases). V shed 4 bases and J shed 3 bases, with 13 bases lying between them. This CDR3 has 15 residues. Germline values: CDR1 SGHTA, CDR2 FQGNSA. The DNA for the CDR3 is TGTGCCAGCAGCTCGACAGAAGCTTATGGAAACACCATATATTTT. Its translation: CASSSTEAYGNTIYF.

This chain connects TRBV19 to TRBJ1-1; 9 bases match TRBD1. The CDR3 sequence is 15 residues long. The V gene end was trimmed by 5 bases and the J gene end by 4 bases; junction bases not matched to a gene: 8. Per the germline V gene, CDR1 is LNHDA and CDR2 is SQIVND (reference sequence). CDR3 in amino acids: CASSEQTGGGTEAFF. The CDR3 bases are TGTGCCAGTAGTGAACAGACAGGGGGAGGCACTGAAGCTTTCTTT.

The rearrangement uses TRBV6-5 and TRBJ2-2; 10 bases align to TRBD1. The V gene end was trimmed by 6 bases and the J gene end by 6 bases; junction bases not matched to a gene: 7. The length of the CDR3 is 15 residues. Germline assignment: CDR1 MNHEY and CDR2 SVGAGI. Here the CDR3 DNA reads TGTGCCAGCAGCCACCTGGGGACAGGGGCCGGGGAGCTGTTTTTT. Translation: CASSHLGTGAGELFF.

The chain is built from TRBV5-6 and TRBJ2-1, with no clear D. Germline V gene sequence: CDR1 SGHDT, CDR2 YYEEEE. The CDR3 runs to 15 residues. With 6 bases removed from V and 0 bases from J, the gap between germline ends came to 13 bases. The CDR3 reads CASNRRPSSYNEQFF. The CDR3 DNA is TGTGCCAGCAACAGAAGACCGAGCTCCTACAATGAGCAGTTCTTC.

This chain uses TRBV6-5 with TRBJ1-4; TRBD1 aligns across 10 bases. J gave up 5 bases and V 5 bases, and 2 bases lay outside the gene matches. CDR3 length: 14 residues. From germline, CDR1 is MNHEY and CDR2 SVGAGI. CDR3 DNA sequence: TGTGCCAGCAGTAGGGACAGGGGAAATGAAAAACTGTTTTTT. Its protein is CASSRDRGNEKLFF.

CDR3 sequence reads: CASSFRGTQETQYF. In nucleotides, the CDR3 is TGTGCCAGCAGCTTCCGCGGAACCCAAGAGACCCAGTACTTC. V usage is TRBV5-4 and J usage is TRBJ2-5, with D unresolved. The V gene lost 2 bases and the J gene lost 1 base, with 9 bases spanning the gap. CDR1 and CDR2 (germline): SGHNT, YYREEE (reference sequence). The CDR3 is made up of 14 amino acids.

The V and J genes are TRBV19 and TRBJ1-2; TRBD1 aligns across 8 bases. The junction had 7 bases not matched to a gene; V was cut back by 2 bases and J by 5 bases. The CDR3 spans 15 residues. Germline V CDR1 and CDR2: LNHDA, SQIVND (reference sequence). The CDR3 DNA reads as TGTGCCAGTAGTATAAGGCAGGGGGCTTATTATGGCTACACCTTC. Protein: CASSIRQGAYYGYTF.

The chain combines TRBV5-4 with TRBJ1-5, with D possibly being TRBD1 (5 bases). Looked up from germline, CDR1 is SGHNT and CDR2 is YYREEE (reference sequence). CDR3 size: 14 residues. With 2 bases removed from V and 4 bases from J, the gap between germline ends came to 10 bases. The CDR3 DNA reads TGTGCCAGCAGCTTTGGCCAGGGTAATCAGCCCCAGCATTTT. It specifies CASSFGQGNQPQHF.

This clone is a singleton in its sample. This sequence joins TRBV21-1 and TRBJ1-2; the D call of TRBD1 is as the table states it, not checked on the DNA. TRBV21-1 is described as a pseudogene. This CDR3 contains 19 residues. As DNA, the CDR3 is TGTGCCAGCAGCAAAAGATTTACAGTAGAGCTGATCCCTAACTATGGCTACACCTTC. It encodes CASSKRFTVELIPNYGYTF.

V gene TRBV7-2 combines with J gene TRBJ2-2; TRBD1 matches 7 bases. The CDR3 is 16 residues long. V gave up 4 bases and J gave up 4 bases; unmatched junction bases: 9. Germline CDR1 and CDR2: SGHTA and FQGNSA. The CDR3: CASSSGGRIPTGELFF. The CDR3, as DNA: TGTGCCAGCAGCTCAGGGGGTAGGATTCCCACCGGGGAGCTGTTTTTT.

The rearrangement uses TRBV6-5 and TRBJ1-6; no reliable D call. Germline V gene sequence: CDR1 MNHEY, CDR2 SVGAGI. The CDR3 has 13 amino acids. V was pared by 7 bases and J by 7 bases, with 11 bases between. The CDR3 bases are TGTGCCAGCACCTTCGACGGGAATTCACCCCTCCACTTT. It codes for CASTFDGNSPLHF.

Only a few counts were recorded for this clone. CDR3 protein: CASSPGGAGYQPQHF. CDR3 nucleotides: TGTGCCAGCAGCCCAGGGGGAGCGGGGTATCAGCCCCAGCATTTT. This chain joins TRBV7-8 and TRBJ1-5; 7 bases are shared with TRBD1. This CDR3 comprises 15 residues. From germline, CDR1 is SGHVS and CDR2 FQNEAQ. J lost 5 bases, V lost 5 bases, and 9 bases had no gene match.

J is TRBJ2-7 and V is TRBV30, with D possibly being TRBD1 (6 bases). V lost 8 bases to trimming and J lost 0 bases, with 26 bases between them. This CDR3 contains 17 residues. CDR1 GTSNPN and CDR2 SVGIG come from the germline V gene (reference sequence). The CDR3 bases are TGTGCCGGAGTTGGGGGACAAGTAAAGGGGCTCTCCTACGAGCAGTACTTC. Amino acids: CAGVGGQVKGLSYEQYF. Drawing the rest from reference TRBV30 and TRBJ2-7, the complete variable domain is SQTIHQWPATLVQPVGSPLSLECTVEGTSNPNLYWYRQAAGRGLQLLFYSVGIGQISSEVPQNLSASRPQDRQFILSSKKLLLSDSGFYLCAGVGGQVKGLSYEQYFGPGTRLTVT.

V gene TRBV5-1 combines with J gene TRBJ2-7, with 8 bases that match TRBD1. In germline, CDR1 is SGHRS, CDR2 YFSETQ. The J segment lost 9 bases and the V segment lost 0 bases, leaving 14 bases of the junction unmatched. The CDR3 totals 16 residues. Here the CDR3 reads CASSLELGQGSTGQYF. In nucleotides, the CDR3 is TGCGCCAGCAGCTTGGAACTCGGACAGGGCTCCACGGGGCAGTACTTC. The full variable domain, its missing parts supplied by reference TRBV5-1 and TRBJ2-7, is KAGVTQTPRYLIKTRGQQVTLSCSPISGHRSVSWYQQTPGQGLQFLFEYFSETQRNKGNFPGRFSGRQFSNSRSEMNVSTLELGDSALYLCASSLELGQGSTGQYFGPGTRLTVT.

This clone occurred a few times. V gene TRBV10-3 combines with J gene TRBJ1-5; D is perhaps TRBD1 (5 bases). Trimming pared 3 bases from V and 8 bases from J, leaving 17 bases between. This CDR3 comprises 15 residues. Germline CDR1 ENHRY, CDR2 SYGVKD. The CDR3 reads CAISDSGTGLKPQHF. In nucleotides, the CDR3 is TGTGCCATCAGTGACTCTGGGACGGGGTTGAAGCCCCAGCATTTT.

This clone was observed once. The chain links TRBV3-1 (or the pseudogene TRBV3-2) to TRBJ1-2; tentatively, D is TRBD1 (6 bases). The germline gives CDR1 LGHDT, CDR2 YNNKEL (reference sequence). This CDR3 has 14 amino acids. Trimming shortened V by 3 bases and J by 3 bases, and 11 bases separated the two germline ends. CDR3 DNA: TGTGCCAGCAGCCATCTGGGGGCGGACTATGGCTACACCTTC. It encodes CASSHLGADYGYTF.

The chain is built from TRBV6-5 and TRBJ1-6; 7 bases are a match to TRBD1. This CDR3 has 13 amino acids. With V trimmed by 6 bases and J by 10 bases, 6 bases remained unmatched. The germline CDR1 and CDR2 sequences are MNHEY and SVGAGI. The CDR3 sequence is CASSQGGGSPLHF. In DNA, the CDR3 is TGTGCCAGCAGCCAAGGGGGCGGGTCACCCCTCCACTTT.

This chain joins TRBV4-3 and TRBJ2-7, with D possibly being TRBD1 (6 bases). Germline V gene lookup returns CDR1 LGHNA and CDR2 YSLEER. The length of the CDR3 is 14 residues. The V end was cut by 4 bases, the J end by 4 bases, with 14 bases between. The CDR3 sequence: CASSPSQGKYEQYF. CDR3 in DNA: TGCGCCAGCAGCCCCTCACAGGGCAAATACGAGCAGTACTTC.

V gene TRBV19 combines with J gene TRBJ2-7; no clear D gene. Germline-derived CDR1 and CDR2 are LNHDA and SQIVND (reference sequence). CDR3 size: 15 residues. The ends were cut back, 1 base at V and 0 bases at J, with 10 bases in the middle. The CDR3 reads CASSIVGKGSYEQYF. The CDR3, as DNA: TGTGCCAGTAGTATAGTGGGAAAGGGCTCCTACGAGCAGTACTTC.

V usage is TRBV27 and J usage is TRBJ2-7; the match to TRBD2 covers 7 bases. The germline V gene encodes CDR1 MNHEY and CDR2 SMNVEV (reference sequence). This CDR3 is built from 14 residues. V shed 3 bases and J 0 bases; nucleotides not matched to a gene: 2. In DNA form, the CDR3 reads TGTGCCAGCAGTTTGGTAGCGGGCTCCTACGAGCAGTACTTC. Amino acids: CASSLVAGSYEQYF.

The V and J genes are TRBV9 and TRBJ1-1, with D possibly being TRBD1 (5 bases). The CDR3 is 13 amino acids. Trimming took off 3 bases at V and 0 bases at J, with 6 bases between the two ends. Germline V gene sequence: CDR1 SGDLS, CDR2 YYNGEE. Here the CDR3 reads CASSARVNTEAFF. CDR3 nucleotide sequence: TGTGCCAGCAGCGCCAGGGTGAACACTGAAGCTTTCTTT.

This chain connects TRBV6-2 or TRBV6-3 to TRBJ1-5; no clear D gene. Germline loops: CDR1 MNHEY, CDR2 SVGEGT. CDR3 length: 13 residues. V was cut by 5 bases and J by 0 bases, with 5 bases left in between. Here the CDR3 reads CASSRNSNQPQHF. CDR3 bases: TGTGCCAGCAGTCGCAATAGCAATCAGCCCCAGCATTTT.

This clone appeared once. The chain uses TRBV27 and TRBJ2-7, with D tentatively TRBD1 (5 bases). V was trimmed by 4 bases and J by 2 bases, leaving 18 bases between them. The CDR3 loop spans 16 amino acids. CDR1 is MNHEY and CDR2 is SMNVEV in the germline V gene (reference sequence). In DNA, the CDR3 is TGTGCCAGCAGTTCCGACCCCAGGGAAGGAACCTACGAGCAGTACTTC. It is translated as CASSSDPREGTYEQYF.

This chain uses TRBV9 with TRBJ2-7; 11 bases are shared with TRBD2. Germline V gene lookup returns CDR1 SGDLS and CDR2 YYNGEE. V shed 3 bases and J 3 bases; nucleotides not matched to a gene: 2. The CDR3 runs 14 residues. CDR3 sequence reads: CASSGTSGGYEQYF. The CDR3 DNA follows: TGTGCCAGCAGCGGTACTAGCGGGGGCTACGAGCAGTACTTC.

This chain joins TRBV13 and TRBJ1-4, with D possibly TRBD1 on 6 matching bases. V lost 6 bases, J lost 8 bases, and 19 bases lay in between. CDR1 PRHDT and CDR2 FYEKMQ come from the germline V gene (reference sequence). The CDR3 runs to 15 residues. In nucleotides, the CDR3 is TGTGCCAGCAGGTCAACCTACAGGGATCGGGAAAAACTGTTTTTT. Translating gives CASRSTYRDREKLFF.